This TCR beta chain was profiled in a study of regulatory T cells in long-lasting Graves disease. CDR1 and CDR2 (germline): MDHEN, SYDVKM. The CDR3 extends over 17 amino acids. Losses at the gene ends were 4 bases for V and 6 bases for J; bases not matched to a gene: 15. This sample's time point: newly diagnosed GD, antithyroid drugs for less than 3 months. Scientists built the TCR library using RNA that was extracted from PBMCs. Study-wide points: With persistent disease, TRBV28, TRBJ1-2 and TRBJ2-5 were the favored segments.

Investigators prepared the TCR beta libraries by applying iRepertoire HTBI primers and Arm-PCR of CDR3 regions. TCRdb redid the calling of the multiplex PCR reads with MiXCR, one entry per CDR3 protein. The data show about 310,000 distinct CDR3 sequences, over 15% seen once. This clonotype was observed at least ten times. The target antigen is unknown. The sample consisted of peripheral blood mononuclear cells (PBMCs), taken at new diagnosis, from a patient treated with antithyroid drugs. V usage is TRBV28 and J usage is TRBJ2-1, with TRBD2 matching 7 bases. This clonotype was obtained from a female donor with Graves disease. This CDR3 is CASSSPVAGGPANEQFF. CDR3 nucleotide sequence: TGTGCCAGCAGTTCCCCCGTAGCGGGCGGTCCCGCCAATGAGCAGTTCTTC.